One and the same sample provided the 32 T cell receptor beta chains below, sequenced in a study of cytomegalovirus exposure and HLA in healthy donors. This PCR relied on a set of 60 Vbeta primers and 13 Jbeta primers. Some clones are missing from TCRdb's copy, which holds only in-frame ones; the method was immunoSEQ multiplex PCR. The table shows about 200,000 clones, with more than 60% occurring only once. The sequenced material came from PBMCs. These receptors all stem from a man aged 50 to 59 in good health and CMV-seronegative.

The rearrangement links TRBV11-2 to TRBJ2-5; the match to TRBD2 covers 7 bases. This CDR3 region has 14 residues. CDR1 and CDR2 (germline): SGHAT, FQNNGV. Germline trimming cut 5 bases from V and 2 bases from J; bases unmatched to any gene: 5. In DNA, the CDR3 is TGTGCCAGCAGCCCCGGGACTAAACAAGAGACCCAGTACTTC. It yields the protein CASSPGTKQETQYF.

This clone has a handful of counts. CDR3 DNA: TGTGCCAGCAGCACCGCGGGGGGCGCAGGAGAGACCCAGTACTTC. It encodes CASSTAGGAGETQYF. The gene calls are TRBV11-2 and TRBJ2-5, with 8 bases matching TRBD2. The V gene end was trimmed by 5 bases and the J gene end by 4 bases; junction bases not matched to a gene: 9. Germline V gives CDR1 SGHAT, CDR2 FQNNGV. The CDR3 runs 15 residues.

This chain links TRBV11-2 with TRBJ2-5; possibly TRBD1 for D (6 bases). Deletions cut 3 bases from V and 5 bases from J, with 16 bases between. CDR1 is SGHAT and CDR2 is FQNNGV in the germline V gene. The CDR3 spans 15 residues. This CDR3 reads CASSLSPGQGETQYF. The DNA of the CDR3 is TGTGCCAGCAGCTTGTCCCCGGGGCAGGGGGAGACCCAGTACTTC. Full variable domain (rest looked up from reference TRBV11-2 and TRBJ2-5): EAGVAQSPRYKIIEKRQSVAFWCNPISGHATLYWYQQILGQGPKLLIQFQNNGVVDDSQLPKDRFSAERLKGVDSTLKIQPAKLEDSAVYLCASSLSPGQGETQYFGPGTRLLVL.

This clone was detected a few times. The chain has TRBV30 and TRBJ1-6; D perhaps matches TRBD1 (6 bases). The germline gives CDR1 GTSNPN, CDR2 SVGIG (reference sequence). Trimming left V 4 bases short and J 9 bases short, with 16 bases between. The CDR3 runs to 14 residues. CDR3 nucleotides: TGTGCCTGGATCGACACAGGGCGAGTTTCACCCCTCCACTTT. Translation gives CAWIDTGRVSPLHF. Full variable domain (remainder filled in from reference TRBV30 and TRBJ1-6): SQTIHQWPATLVQPVGSPLSLECTVEGTSNPNLYWYRQAAGRGLQLLFYSVGIGQISSEVPQNLSASRPQDRQFILSSKKLLLSDSGFYLCAWIDTGRVSPLHFGNGTRLTVT.

V and J are TRBV28 and TRBJ2-7; D is perhaps TRBD2 (5 bases). The germline V gene has CDR1 MDHEN and CDR2 SYDVKM. The CDR3 covers 16 residues. V lost 4 bases and J 0 bases, leaving 16 bases between the germline ends. The chain's CDR3 is CASSSPTILNSYEQYF. The CDR3, as DNA: TGTGCCAGCAGTTCCCCGACTATTCTTAACTCCTACGAGCAGTACTTC.

J is TRBJ2-5 and V is TRBV5-1; D is possibly TRBD1 (6 bases). The V gene's germline CDR1 is SGHRS and CDR2 YFSETQ. This CDR3 is 14 amino acids long. Trimming removed 4 bases at V and 4 bases at J, with 14 bases between. The CDR3 DNA reads TGCGCCAGCAGCGGCCGCCAGGGGCGAGAGACCCAGTACTTC. This translates into CASSGRQGRETQYF.

V gene TRBV28 combines with J gene TRBJ1-4; TRBD1 matches at 11 bases. The CDR3 length is 17 residues. CDR1 and CDR2 from the germline V gene are MDHEN and SYDVKM. V lost 6 bases, J lost 2 bases, and 8 bases stayed unmatched. The CDR3 region has the DNA TGTGCCAGCAGCTCACCGGGACAGGGGGGGACTAATGAAAAACTGTTTTTT. It is translated as CASSSPGQGGTNEKLFF.

Only a few counts were recorded for this clone. The chain uses TRBV18 and TRBJ2-3; perhaps TRBD2 as D (6 bases). V gave up 2 bases and J gave up 5 bases, with 11 bases separating them. The germline V gene encodes CDR1 KGHSH and CDR2 LQKENI. This CDR3 is 14 amino acids long. The CDR3 nucleotides read TGTGCCAGCTCACCAACGACGGGAGAAGATACGCAGTATTTT. It yields the protein CASSPTTGEDTQYF.

This clone was observed once. Germline is not matched at one junction end, which may reflect a read error. The chain recombines TRBV19 with TRBJ2-5; D is ambiguous. The germline gives CDR1 LNHDA, CDR2 SQIVND (reference sequence). There are 13 residues in the CDR3. The CDR3 sequence: CASCKSRQEAQYF. The CDR3 bases are TGTGCCTCTTGCAAGAGCCGTCAAGAGGCCCAGTACTTC.

The CDR3 protein is CASSQEPDSPYNEQFF. In DNA, the CDR3 is TGTGCCAGCAGCCAAGAACCGGACTCCCCTTACAATGAGCAGTTCTTC. This chain uses TRBV4-2 with TRBJ2-1, with a possible D match to TRBD2 (5 bases). CDR3 length: 16 amino acids. Trimming took 0 bases from V and 4 from J, leaving 13 bases between them. Per germline, CDR1 LGHNA and CDR2 YNFKEQ.

This clone was detected only once. The chain combines TRBV5-1 with TRBJ2-2; D might be TRBD1 (6 bases). The CDR3 runs 17 residues. Germline CDR1 is SGHRS and CDR2 is YFSETQ. With 0 bases removed from V and 1 base from J, the gap between germline ends came to 13 bases. DNA of the CDR3: TGCGCCAGCAGCTTGGGACTGGGGACACAGAACACCGGGGAGCTGTTTTTT. Translating it yields CASSLGLGTQNTGELFF.

The CDR3 DNA reads as TGTGCCAGCACCGAGCGAAATGAGCAGTTCTTC. Residues: CASTERNEQFF. The chain is built from TRBV6-1 and TRBJ2-1; D is unclear. V was trimmed by 7 bases and J by 7 bases, leaving 8 bases between them. The CDR3 is made up of 11 amino acids. Per germline, CDR1 MNHNS and CDR2 SASEGT.

As concerns this clone: One end of the junction does not line up with germline, which may come from a read error. This chain connects TRBV19 to TRBJ1-2; 9 bases match TRBD1. In germline, CDR1 is LNHDA, CDR2 SQIVND (reference sequence). CDR3 length equals 15 residues. CDR3 loop: CASGQGTVTKYGYTF. CDR3 in DNA: TGTGCCAGCGGACAGGGGACAGTAACTAAGTATGGCTACACCTTC.

The rearrangement joins TRBV25-1 to TRBJ2-7; maybe TRBD1 (7 bases). The germline V and J ends were trimmed by 4 bases and 2 bases, with 18 bases remaining between them. The CDR3 is 16 amino acids. In germline, CDR1 is MGHDK, CDR2 SYGVNS. Here the CDR3 DNA reads TGTGCCAGCAGTGGATGGAGGGACAGCGATACCTACGAGCAGTACTTC. Protein sequence: CASSGWRDSDTYEQYF.

This clone has just one count. V usage is TRBV10-2 and J usage is TRBJ2-3; 11 bases fit TRBD2. The germline V gene has CDR1 WSHSY and CDR2 SAAADI. J was trimmed by 8 bases and V by 4 bases; bases with no gene match: 2. CDR3 length equals 13 residues. The CDR3: CASSAGTSGTQYF. CDR3 nucleotide sequence: TGCGCCAGCAGTGCCGGGACTAGCGGTACGCAGTATTTT.

J is TRBJ1-1 and V is TRBV14; 10 bases fit TRBD1. V shed 2 bases, J shed 5 bases, and the junction held 8 bases outside the gene matches. This CDR3 spans 16 amino acids. Germline V gives CDR1 SGHDN, CDR2 FVKESK. CDR3 region: CASSQLRGQGGTEAFF. In DNA, the CDR3 is TGTGCCAGCAGCCAACTCCGAGGACAGGGGGGGACTGAAGCTTTCTTT. Full variable domain (outside the CDR3, taken from reference TRBV14 and TRBJ1-1): EAGVTQFPSHSVIEKGQTVTLRCDPISGHDNLYWYRRVMGKEIKFLLHFVKESKQDESGMPNNRFLAERTGGTYSTLKVQPAELEDSGVYFCASSQLRGQGGTEAFFGQGTRLTVV.

The chain recombines TRBV5-1 with TRBJ2-7; TRBD1 matches 9 bases. With V trimmed by 3 bases and J by 2 bases, 3 bases remained unmatched. The CDR3 spans 14 residues. Germline values: CDR1 SGHRS, CDR2 YFSETQ. This CDR3 reads CASSSGTGPYEQYF. CDR3 bases: TGCGCCAGCAGCTCCGGGACAGGGCCCTACGAGCAGTACTTC.

The chain couples TRBV18 to TRBJ1-5, with TRBD1 matching 9 bases. The V and J ends lost 5 bases and 5 bases, in that order; junction bases with no gene match: 7. Germline values: CDR1 KGHSH, CDR2 LQKENI. The CDR3 is 15 residues long. The CDR3 loop is CASSSTGGSDQPQHF. CDR3 DNA: TGTGCCAGCTCAAGTACAGGGGGCTCGGATCAGCCCCAGCATTTT. Filled out from reference TRBV18 and TRBJ1-5, the complete variable domain reads NAGVMQNPRHLVRRRGQEARLRCSPMKGHSHVYWYRQLPEEGLKFMVYLQKENIIDESGMPKERFSAEFPKEGPSILRIQQVVRGDSAAYFCASSSTGGSDQPQHFGDGTRLSIL.

V usage is TRBV30 and J usage is TRBJ2-3; 7 nucleotides agree with TRBD2. V trimming: 4 bases; J trimming: 0 bases; junction bases outside the gene matches: 10. This CDR3 spans 16 amino acids. CDR1 and CDR2 from the germline V gene are GTSNPN and SVGIG (reference sequence). The CDR3 reads CAWILQRGPSTDTQYF. The CDR3 DNA reads TGTGCCTGGATTCTACAGCGGGGCCCTAGCACAGATACGCAGTATTTT.

The gene calls are TRBV9 and TRBJ1-4; D not resolved. Germline V gene lookup returns CDR1 SGDLS and CDR2 YYNGEE. The CDR3 is 15 amino acids. The V gene lost 4 bases and the J gene lost 3 bases, with 13 bases spanning the gap. The CDR3 loop is CASSPSGRANEKLFF. In DNA form, the CDR3 reads TGTGCCAGCAGCCCCTCGGGGAGGGCTAATGAAAAACTGTTTTTT.

The table lists this clone with a count of one. The V gene is TRBV29-1, the J gene TRBJ1-2; TRBD1 aligns across 7 bases. This CDR3 comprises 13 residues. Trimming at V came to 6 bases and at J to 7 bases, leaving 11 bases not matched to a gene. The germline V gene encodes CDR1 SQVTM and CDR2 ANQGSEA. The CDR3 DNA reads TGCAGCGTATGGACAGGTGGACTGAGTGGCTACACCTTC. It codes for CSVWTGGLSGYTF.

This clone was counted once. The rearrangement links TRBV6-5 to TRBJ1-5; 9 bases match TRBD1. Per the germline V gene, CDR1 is MNHEY and CDR2 is SVGAGI. With V trimmed by 5 bases and J by 3 bases, 5 bases remained unmatched. The CDR3 runs 15 residues. The CDR3 region is CASSRTGVFNQPQHF. DNA for the CDR3: TGTGCCAGCAGTAGGACAGGGGTCTTCAATCAGCCCCAGCATTTT.

The chain links TRBV5-6 to TRBJ2-1; a weak D match, TRBD2 (6 bases). This CDR3 has 16 amino acids. Germline V gene data show CDR1 as SGHDT and CDR2 as YYEEEE. Trimming removed 4 bases from V and 4 bases from J, with 18 bases in between. Written as DNA, the CDR3 is TGTGCCAGCAGCGTCCGGGACGGGGGTAGATACAATGAGCAGTTCTTC. Its translation is CASSVRDGGRYNEQFF.

This clone was observed once. V gene TRBV6-1 combines with J gene TRBJ2-3, with TRBD1 identical over 8 bases. The CDR3 loop spans 14 amino acids. Trimming cost V 3 bases and J 5 bases; bases outside gene matches: 4. The germline CDR1 and CDR2 sequences are MNHNS and SASEGT. The CDR3 loop reads CASSDRTGLDTQYF. CDR3 nucleotides: TGTGCCAGCAGTGACAGGACAGGGTTAGATACGCAGTATTTT.

The genes are TRBV6-5 and TRBJ2-1, with 11 bases aligning to TRBD2. The CDR3 is made up of 15 amino acids. The V and J ends lost 6 bases and 6 bases, in that order; junction bases with no gene match: 7. In germline, CDR1 is MNHEY, CDR2 SVGAGI. The CDR3 DNA reads TGTGCCAGCAGATCACTAGCGGGAGTTTTCAATGAGCAGTTCTTC. Residues: CASRSLAGVFNEQFF.

The CDR3, as DNA: TGCAGCGTTGAACCCCGGGATTCCTACAATGAGCAGTTCTTC. Amino acid sequence: CSVEPRDSYNEQFF. The V call is TRBV29-1, the J call TRBJ2-1; perhaps TRBD2 as D (5 bases). V dropped 2 bases and J dropped 1 base, with 9 bases sitting between them. The CDR3 covers 14 residues. The germline CDR1 and CDR2 sequences are SQVTM and ANQGSEA.

This clone was picked up a small number of times. This chain links TRBV27 with TRBJ2-7; the D gene is possibly TRBD1 (5 bases). The ends were cut back, 7 bases at V and 4 bases at J, with 11 bases in the middle. The CDR3 is 12 residues long. CDR1 MNHEY and CDR2 SMNVEV come from the germline V gene (reference sequence). The CDR3 DNA reads TGTGCCAGCATGGGGCTGCATTACGAGCAGTACTTC. Residues: CASMGLHYEQYF.

This sequence joins TRBV4-1 and TRBJ1-4; a possible D gene is TRBD1 (6 bases). With 5 bases removed from V and 4 bases from J, the gap between germline ends came to 17 bases. CDR3 length: 16 residues. In germline, CDR1 is MGHRA, CDR2 YSYEKL. CDR3 bases: TGCGCCAGCAGCAACCCTTACAGGGAAGTTAATGAAAAACTGTTTTTT. The encoded protein is CASSNPYREVNEKLFF.

The gene calls are TRBV10-1 and TRBJ2-5; D possibly corresponds to TRBD1 (6 bases). Germline CDR1 and CDR2: WNHNN and SYGVQD (reference sequence). V was pared by 3 bases and J by 2 bases, with 10 bases between. This CDR3 has 14 amino acids. The CDR3, as DNA: TGCGCCAGCAGTGATGCCAGGGGTCAAGAGACCCAGTACTTC. It encodes CASSDARGQETQYF.

The rearrangement uses TRBV27 and TRBJ2-7; 10 bases map to TRBD2. After removal of 0 bases from V and 2 bases from J, the junction contained 7 bases not matched to a gene. The length of the CDR3 is 17 residues. CDR1 and CDR2 from the germline V gene are MNHEY and SMNVEV (reference sequence). Here the CDR3 reads CASSLSIPGLATYEQYF. The CDR3 nucleotides are TGTGCCAGCAGTTTATCCATACCGGGACTAGCGACCTACGAGCAGTACTTC.

The chain employs TRBV30 and TRBJ1-3; TRBD1 is a possible D gene (5 bases). Per germline, CDR1 GTSNPN and CDR2 SVGIG (reference sequence). This CDR3 comprises 13 residues. The V and J ends lost 7 bases and 4 bases respectively, with 14 bases between them. The CDR3 coding sequence is TGTGCCTCCCCAGGGCCAGCCGGAAACACCATATATTTT. Translation gives CASPGPAGNTIYF.

The rearrangement joins TRBV7-2 to TRBJ2-3, with D perhaps TRBD2 (6 bases). Germline V gives CDR1 SGHTA, CDR2 FQGNSA. This CDR3 comprises 16 residues. The ends were cut back, 0 bases at V and 1 base at J, with 11 bases in the middle. The CDR3 coding sequence is TGTGCCAGCAGCTTAGCGGGGGGTAGGGGCACAGATACGCAGTATTTT. Protein sequence: CASSLAGGRGTDTQYF.